These T cell receptor beta chains were read from a single sample in a study of early T cells in non-severe SARS-CoV-2 infection. In TCRdb, the 5' RACE reads were re-called with MiXCR into one record per CDR3 protein. The table shows more than 30,000 distinct CDR3 sequences, with around 6.8% occurring only once. Sequenced here: whole blood, sampled at baseline. Receptors originate from an adult who was a healthcare worker with PCR-confirmed SARS-CoV-2 infection or an uninfected control (not recorded which). Both conserved end residues are part of each CDR3. The order of the fields is clone size, D gene, V gene, J gene, CDR3 protein, CDR3 DNA. A D gene is named only where the DNA matches it firmly. A clone size is listed for some rows: how often the clone was seen (once, few, many), or a class if it is expanded.

clone size: few; D gene: NA; V gene: TRBV6-5; J gene: TRBJ2-6; CDR3 protein: CASSRGLSGANVLTF; CDR3 DNA: TGTGCCAGCAGTCGCGGACTCTCTGGGGCCAACGTCCTGACTTTC
clone size: NA; D gene: TRBD1; V gene: TRBV12-3/TRBV12-4; J gene: TRBJ2-2; CDR3 protein: CASSFRDSATGELFF; CDR3 DNA: TGTGCCAGCAGTTTTAGGGACAGTGCAACCGGGGAGCTGTTTTTT
clone size: NA; D gene: NA; V gene: TRBV4-3; J gene: TRBJ2-3; CDR3 protein: CASSQDVGTSTDTQYF; CDR3 DNA: TGCGCCAGCAGCCAAGACGTTGGGACTAGCACAGATACGCAGTATTTT
clone size: many; D gene: TRBD1; V gene: TRBV11-2; J gene: TRBJ1-3; CDR3 protein: CASSYSGQGGTIYF; CDR3 DNA: TGTGCCAGCAGCTACTCCGGACAGGGAGGCACCATATATTTT
clone size: many; D gene: TRBD1; V gene: TRBV7-2; J gene: TRBJ1-1; CDR3 protein: CASSRDQGASEAFF; CDR3 DNA: TGTGCCAGCAGCCGAGACCAGGGGGCGTCTGAAGCTTTCTTT
clone size: NA; D gene: TRBD1; V gene: TRBV6-1; J gene: TRBJ2-4; CDR3 protein: CASRGQGVLAKNIQYF; CDR3 DNA: TGTGCCAGCAGGGGACAGGGAGTACTAGCCAAAAACATTCAGTACTTC
clone size: many; D gene: NA; V gene: TRBV3-1; J gene: TRBJ2-7; CDR3 protein: CASSQGGRGRYEQYF; CDR3 DNA: TGTGCCAGCAGCCAAGGGGGCAGGGGAAGATACGAGCAGTACTTC
clone size: few; D gene: NA; V gene: TRBV6-6; J gene: TRBJ1-4; CDR3 protein: CASSQGQTTNEKLFF; CDR3 DNA: TGTGCCAGCAGTCAAGGACAGACAACTAATGAAAAACTGTTTTTT
clone size: few; D gene: TRBD1; V gene: TRBV29-1; J gene: TRBJ2-2; CDR3 protein: CSVRGQGVGTGELFF; CDR3 DNA: TGCAGCGTTCGAGGACAGGGAGTAGGCACCGGGGAGCTGTTTTTT
clone size: NA; D gene: TRBD2; V gene: TRBV18; J gene: TRBJ2-3; CDR3 protein: CASSPRLGLAGDTDTQYF; CDR3 DNA: TGTGCCAGCTCACCACGGCTGGGTCTAGCGGGAGATACAGATACGCAGTATTTT
clone size: NA; D gene: TRBD2; V gene: TRBV6-4; J gene: TRBJ2-1; CDR3 protein: CASGVTSGSSEQFF; CDR3 DNA: TGTGCCAGCGGAGTGACTAGCGGGAGTTCTGAGCAGTTCTTC
clone size: NA; D gene: TRBD2; V gene: TRBV4-2; J gene: TRBJ2-1; CDR3 protein: CASSQDGTSGYNEQFF; CDR3 DNA: TGTGCCAGCAGCCAAGATGGGACTAGCGGGTACAATGAGCAGTTCTTC
clone size: few; D gene: NA; V gene: TRBV11-2; J gene: TRBJ2-5; CDR3 protein: CASSLFGYQETQYF; CDR3 DNA: TGTGCCAGCAGCTTATTCGGTTACCAAGAGACCCAGTACTTC
clone size: many; D gene: NA; V gene: TRBV7-2; J gene: TRBJ2-3; CDR3 protein: CASSLAQGLVTDTQYF; CDR3 DNA: TGTGCCAGCAGCTTAGCGCAGGGACTCGTCACAGATACGCAGTATTTT
clone size: NA; D gene: NA; V gene: TRBV6-2/TRBV6-3; J gene: TRBJ2-2; CDR3 protein: CASSPLRDLNTGELFF; CDR3 DNA: TGTGCCAGCAGCCCCCTTCGAGATCTGAACACCGGGGAGCTGTTTTTT
clone size: NA; D gene: NA; V gene: TRBV6-4; J gene: TRBJ1-1; CDR3 protein: CASTASPGNTEAFF; CDR3 DNA: TGTGCCAGCACTGCTAGCCCGGGTAACACTGAAGCTTTCTTT
clone size: NA; D gene: TRBD1; V gene: TRBV27; J gene: TRBJ1-2; CDR3 protein: CASRPGGGLGGYTF; CDR3 DNA: TGTGCCAGCAGGCCAGGGGGCGGGTTGGGCGGCTACACCTTC
clone size: many; D gene: NA; V gene: TRBV27; J gene: TRBJ1-4; CDR3 protein: CASMGMGGKLFF; CDR3 DNA: TGTGCCAGCATGGGTATGGGGGGAAAACTGTTTTTT
clone size: many; D gene: TRBD1; V gene: TRBV12-5; J gene: TRBJ1-1; CDR3 protein: CASGLHLGTGNLMNTEAFF; CDR3 DNA: TGTGCTAGTGGTTTACACCTAGGGACAGGGAACCTCATGAACACTGAAGCTTTCTTT
clone size: NA; D gene: TRBD1; V gene: TRBV7-9; J gene: TRBJ1-6; CDR3 protein: CASSAGGARNNSPLHF; CDR3 DNA: TGTGCCAGCAGCGCAGGGGGCGCGAGGAATAATTCACCCCTCCACTTT
clone size: few; D gene: NA; V gene: TRBV14; J gene: TRBJ2-2; CDR3 protein: CASSQRGAHLSGELFF; CDR3 DNA: TGTGCCAGCAGCCAACGAGGGGCACACCTCTCCGGGGAGCTGTTTTTT
clone size: many; D gene: TRBD2; V gene: TRBV12-3/TRBV12-4; J gene: TRBJ2-1; CDR3 protein: CASSPFRGLAKNPFF; CDR3 DNA: TGTGCCAGCAGCCCATTCCGGGGACTAGCAAAGAACCCGTTCTTC
clone size: medium-sized; D gene: TRBD2; V gene: TRBV19; J gene: TRBJ2-1; CDR3 protein: CASKAASGSYNEQFF; CDR3 DNA: TGTGCCAGTAAAGCGGCTAGCGGCTCCTACAATGAGCAGTTCTTC
clone size: NA; D gene: TRBD1; V gene: TRBV7-9; J gene: TRBJ1-1; CDR3 protein: CASSLQTGANTEAFF; CDR3 DNA: TGTGCCAGCAGCTTACAGACAGGGGCGAACACTGAAGCTTTCTTT
clone size: many; D gene: TRBD2; V gene: TRBV12-3/TRBV12-4; J gene: TRBJ2-1; CDR3 protein: CASSGTSNYNEQFF; CDR3 DNA: TGTGCCAGCAGTGGGACTAGCAACTACAATGAGCAGTTCTTC
clone size: many; D gene: TRBD2; V gene: TRBV20-1; J gene: TRBJ2-1; CDR3 protein: CSARTPSGQYNEQFF; CDR3 DNA: TGCAGTGCTAGAACCCCTAGCGGGCAGTACAATGAGCAGTTCTTC
clone size: NA; D gene: NA; V gene: TRBV29-1; J gene: TRBJ2-3; CDR3 protein: CSVGILGAGPDTQYF; CDR3 DNA: TGCAGCGTGGGTATACTGGGAGCAGGCCCAGATACGCAGTATTTT
clone size: many; D gene: TRBD2; V gene: TRBV7-2; J gene: TRBJ2-1; CDR3 protein: CASSPSGSSYNEQFF; CDR3 DNA: TGTGCCAGCAGCCCTAGCGGGAGCTCCTACAATGAGCAGTTCTTC
clone size: NA; D gene: NA; V gene: TRBV29-1; J gene: TRBJ2-1; CDR3 protein: CSVGGGLLYDEQFF; CDR3 DNA: TGCAGCGTGGGGGGAGGACTACTGTACGATGAGCAGTTCTTC
clone size: many; D gene: NA; V gene: TRBV19; J gene: TRBJ1-1; CDR3 protein: CASSITPTGETEAFF; CDR3 DNA: TGTGCCAGTAGTATAACCCCGACAGGAGAAACTGAAGCTTTCTTT
clone size: many; D gene: TRBD1; V gene: TRBV28; J gene: TRBJ2-7; CDR3 protein: CASSDLGQGLSYEQYF; CDR3 DNA: TGTGCCAGCAGTGACCTGGGACAGGGGCTCTCCTACGAGCAGTACTTC
clone size: many; D gene: TRBD1; V gene: TRBV6-5; J gene: TRBJ2-2; CDR3 protein: CASSTRTGTGGPAGTGELFF; CDR3 DNA: TGTGCCAGCAGTACAAGAACCGGGACAGGGGGGCCAGCGGGCACCGGGGAGCTGTTTTTT
clone size: few; D gene: NA; V gene: TRBV7-2; J gene: TRBJ2-1; CDR3 protein: CASSPNPGRSAEQFF; CDR3 DNA: TGTGCCAGCAGCCCGAACCCTGGTCGATCCGCTGAGCAGTTCTTC
clone size: many; D gene: TRBD1; V gene: TRBV4-3; J gene: TRBJ2-6; CDR3 protein: CASSQLPGTGYSGANVLTF; CDR3 DNA: TGCGCCAGCAGCCAGCTGCCCGGGACAGGTTACTCTGGGGCCAACGTCCTGACTTTC
clone size: NA; D gene: NA; V gene: TRBV27; J gene: TRBJ1-1; CDR3 protein: CASSFKGRNTEAFF; CDR3 DNA: TGTGCCAGCAGTTTCAAGGGGCGGAACACTGAAGCTTTCTTT
clone size: few; D gene: NA; V gene: TRBV5-1; J gene: TRBJ1-6; CDR3 protein: CASSLVGEASNSPLHF; CDR3 DNA: TGCGCCAGCAGCTTGGTAGGCGAGGCCTCTAATTCACCCCTCCACTTT
clone size: NA; D gene: TRBD2; V gene: TRBV29-1; J gene: TRBJ2-1; CDR3 protein: CSVASGSSYNEQFF; CDR3 DNA: TGCAGCGTTGCTAGCGGGAGCAGCTACAATGAGCAGTTCTTC
clone size: NA; D gene: TRBD2; V gene: TRBV5-1; J gene: TRBJ2-1; CDR3 protein: CASSLEIAGGPGDEQFF; CDR3 DNA: TGCGCCAGCAGCTTGGAGATAGCGGGAGGGCCGGGCGATGAGCAGTTCTTC
clone size: NA; D gene: NA; V gene: TRBV11-3; J gene: TRBJ2-1; CDR3 protein: CASSLGAANEQFF; CDR3 DNA: TGTGCCAGCAGCTTGGGCGCGGCAAATGAGCAGTTCTTC
clone size: many; D gene: NA; V gene: TRBV7-9; J gene: TRBJ1-4; CDR3 protein: CASSLVERDREKLFF; CDR3 DNA: TGTGCCAGCAGCTTAGTTGAGAGGGATCGTGAAAAACTGTTTTTT
clone size: NA; D gene: TRBD1; V gene: TRBV6-5; J gene: TRBJ1-4; CDR3 protein: CASSRTGNEKLFF; CDR3 DNA: TGTGCCAGCAGTAGGACAGGAAATGAAAAACTGTTTTTT
clone size: many; D gene: NA; V gene: TRBV14; J gene: TRBJ2-1; CDR3 protein: CASSQGRESEFF; CDR3 DNA: TGTGCCAGCAGCCAAGGGAGGGAGTCGGAGTTCTTC
clone size: NA; D gene: TRBD2; V gene: TRBV11-2; J gene: TRBJ2-7; CDR3 protein: CASSWAGGLAEQYF; CDR3 DNA: TGTGCCAGCAGCTGGGCGGGGGGGCTGGCCGAGCAGTACTTC
clone size: many; D gene: NA; V gene: TRBV7-9; J gene: TRBJ2-5; CDR3 protein: CASRLNAGLQETQYF; CDR3 DNA: TGTGCCAGCCGGCTTAATGCAGGACTCCAAGAGACCCAGTACTTC
clone size: NA; D gene: NA; V gene: TRBV4-3; J gene: TRBJ2-7; CDR3 protein: CASSPDRVGSYEQYF; CDR3 DNA: TGCGCCAGCAGCCCCGATAGGGTAGGGTCCTACGAGCAGTACTTC
clone size: many; D gene: TRBD1; V gene: TRBV28; J gene: TRBJ2-5; CDR3 protein: CASSHRTGGLETQYF; CDR3 DNA: TGTGCCAGCAGTCACCGGACAGGGGGCTTGGAGACCCAGTACTTC
clone size: few; D gene: NA; V gene: TRBV5-1; J gene: TRBJ2-3; CDR3 protein: CASSTAGRQGDTQYF; CDR3 DNA: TGCGCCAGCAGCACCGCGGGGCGCCAAGGAGATACGCAGTATTTT
clone size: NA; D gene: TRBD2; V gene: TRBV7-3; J gene: TRBJ2-1; CDR3 protein: CASSQVGGRAVEQFF; CDR3 DNA: TGTGCCAGCAGTCAAGTTGGCGGGAGGGCCGTTGAGCAGTTCTTC
clone size: many; D gene: NA; V gene: TRBV12-3/TRBV12-4; J gene: TRBJ2-5; CDR3 protein: CASGMGGQETQYF; CDR3 DNA: TGTGCCAGCGGAATGGGTGGGCAAGAGACCCAGTACTTC
clone size: many; D gene: TRBD2; V gene: TRBV20-1; J gene: TRBJ2-3; CDR3 protein: CSARGNGRLSTDTQYF; CDR3 DNA: TGCAGTGCTAGAGGCAACGGGAGGCTTAGCACAGATACGCAGTATTTT
clone size: NA; D gene: NA; V gene: TRBV18; J gene: TRBJ1-1; CDR3 protein: CASSPQKNTEAFF; CDR3 DNA: TGTGCCAGCTCTCCACAAAAGAACACTGAAGCTTTCTTT
clone size: many; D gene: NA; V gene: TRBV2; J gene: TRBJ2-7; CDR3 protein: CASSDGEQYF; CDR3 DNA: TGTGCCAGCAGTGACGGCGAGCAGTACTTC
clone size: few; D gene: TRBD1; V gene: TRBV6-1; J gene: TRBJ2-1; CDR3 protein: CASNFDRDVTVF; CDR3 DNA: TGTGCCAGCAACTTTGACAGGGATGTTACGGTCTTC